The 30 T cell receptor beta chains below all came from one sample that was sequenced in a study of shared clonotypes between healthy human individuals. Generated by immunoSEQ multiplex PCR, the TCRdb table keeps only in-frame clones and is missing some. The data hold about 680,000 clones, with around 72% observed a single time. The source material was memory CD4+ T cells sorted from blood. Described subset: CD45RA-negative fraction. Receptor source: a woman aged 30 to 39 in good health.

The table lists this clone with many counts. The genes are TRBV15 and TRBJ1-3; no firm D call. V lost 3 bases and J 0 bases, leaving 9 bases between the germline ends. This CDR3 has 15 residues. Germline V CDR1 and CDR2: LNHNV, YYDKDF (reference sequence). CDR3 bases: TGTGCCACCAGCAGGGCTGGAGACTCTGGAAACACCATATATTTT. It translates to CATSRAGDSGNTIYF.

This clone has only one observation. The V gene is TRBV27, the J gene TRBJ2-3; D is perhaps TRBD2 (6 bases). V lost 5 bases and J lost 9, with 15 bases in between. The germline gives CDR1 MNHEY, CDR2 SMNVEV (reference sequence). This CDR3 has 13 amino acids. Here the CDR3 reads CASSLSSVRTQYF. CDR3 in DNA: TGTGCCAGCAGTCTTTCTAGCGTAAGGACGCAGTATTTT.

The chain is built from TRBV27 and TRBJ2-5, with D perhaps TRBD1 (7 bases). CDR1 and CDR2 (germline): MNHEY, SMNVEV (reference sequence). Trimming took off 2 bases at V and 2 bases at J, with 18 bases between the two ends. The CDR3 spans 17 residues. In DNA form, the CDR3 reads TGTGCCAGCAGTTTAGGAGGGGGCTTGGGACGACAAGAGACCCAGTACTTC. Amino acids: CASSLGGGLGRQETQYF.

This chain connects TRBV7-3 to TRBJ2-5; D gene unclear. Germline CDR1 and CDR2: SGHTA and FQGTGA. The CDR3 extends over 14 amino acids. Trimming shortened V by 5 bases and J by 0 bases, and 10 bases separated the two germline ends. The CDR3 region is CASSPQGNQETQYF. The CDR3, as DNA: TGTGCCAGCAGCCCCCAAGGGAACCAAGAGACCCAGTACTTC.

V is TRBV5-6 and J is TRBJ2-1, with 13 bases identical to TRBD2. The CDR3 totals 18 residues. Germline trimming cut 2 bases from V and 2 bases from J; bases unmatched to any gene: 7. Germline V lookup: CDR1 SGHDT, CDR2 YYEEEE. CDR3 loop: CASSLLAGGLRTYNEQFF. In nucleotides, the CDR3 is TGTGCCAGCAGCTTACTAGCGGGAGGGCTGAGGACCTACAATGAGCAGTTCTTC.

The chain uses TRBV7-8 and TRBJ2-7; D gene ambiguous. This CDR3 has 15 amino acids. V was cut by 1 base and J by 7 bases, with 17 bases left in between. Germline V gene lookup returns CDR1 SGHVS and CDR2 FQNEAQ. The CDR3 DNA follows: TGTGCCAGCAGCTTAGAGTGGCAGGATACGAGGGAGCAGTACTTC. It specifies CASSLEWQDTREQYF.

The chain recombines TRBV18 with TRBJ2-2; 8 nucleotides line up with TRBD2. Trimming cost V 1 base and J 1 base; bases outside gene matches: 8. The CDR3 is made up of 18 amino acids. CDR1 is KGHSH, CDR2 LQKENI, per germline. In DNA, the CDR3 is TGTGCCAGCTCACCACGGTCTTTCACTAGCGGGAACACCGGGGAGCTGTTTTTT. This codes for CASSPRSFTSGNTGELFF.

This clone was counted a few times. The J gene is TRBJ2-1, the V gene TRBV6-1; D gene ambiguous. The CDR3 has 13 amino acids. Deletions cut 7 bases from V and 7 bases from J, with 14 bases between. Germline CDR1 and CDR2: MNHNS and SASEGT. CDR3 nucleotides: TGTGCCAGCACCCTAGTAAGAGGAAATGAGCAGTTCTTC. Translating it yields CASTLVRGNEQFF.

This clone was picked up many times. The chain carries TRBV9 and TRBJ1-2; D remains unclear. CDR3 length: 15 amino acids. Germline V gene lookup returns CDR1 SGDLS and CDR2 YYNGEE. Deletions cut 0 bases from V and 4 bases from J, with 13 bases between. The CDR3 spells CASSVGIGRPYGYTF. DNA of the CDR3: TGTGCCAGCAGCGTAGGGATCGGCAGACCCTATGGCTACACCTTC.

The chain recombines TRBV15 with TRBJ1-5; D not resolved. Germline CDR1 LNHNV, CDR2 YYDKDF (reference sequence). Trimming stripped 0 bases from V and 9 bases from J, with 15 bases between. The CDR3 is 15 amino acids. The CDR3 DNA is TGTGCCACCAGCAGAGAGGACCGGGGTGTGGCGCCCCAGCATTTT. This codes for CATSREDRGVAPQHF.

CDR3 DNA: TGCAGCGTTGAATCTAGCGGGAGTGCCGGGGAGCTGTTTTTT. It specifies CSVESSGSAGELFF. The genes are TRBV29-1 and TRBJ2-2, with TRBD2 matching 10 bases. Germline V gene lookup returns CDR1 SQVTM and CDR2 ANQGSEA. The CDR3 sequence is 14 residues long. Germline trimming cut 2 bases from V and 6 bases from J; bases unmatched to any gene: 3.

In DNA, the CDR3 is TGTGCCAGCAGCCCACCCCGGGTGAGCGGGGAGGGCCATGAGCAGTTCTTC. Its protein is CASSPPRVSGEGHEQFF. The V call is TRBV28, the J call TRBJ2-1; 7 nucleotides match TRBD2. The CDR3 length is 17 residues. V lost 6 bases and J lost 8; bases outside the gene matches: 19. Per germline, CDR1 MDHEN and CDR2 SYDVKM.

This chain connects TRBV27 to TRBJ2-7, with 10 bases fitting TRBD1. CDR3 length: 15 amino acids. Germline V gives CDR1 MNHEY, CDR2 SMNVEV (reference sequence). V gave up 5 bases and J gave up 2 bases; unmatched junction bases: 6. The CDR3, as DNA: TGTGCCAGCAGTCTCCCTGGACAGGGGGCCTACGAGCAGTACTTC. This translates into CASSLPGQGAYEQYF.

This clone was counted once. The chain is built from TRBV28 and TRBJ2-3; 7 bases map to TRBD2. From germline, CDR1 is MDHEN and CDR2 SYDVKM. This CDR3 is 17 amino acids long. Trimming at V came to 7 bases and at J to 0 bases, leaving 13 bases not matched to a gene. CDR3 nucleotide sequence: TGTGCCAGCACTACTTGGGCTAGCGGAGCTAGCACAGATACGCAGTATTTT. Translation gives CASTTWASGASTDTQYF.

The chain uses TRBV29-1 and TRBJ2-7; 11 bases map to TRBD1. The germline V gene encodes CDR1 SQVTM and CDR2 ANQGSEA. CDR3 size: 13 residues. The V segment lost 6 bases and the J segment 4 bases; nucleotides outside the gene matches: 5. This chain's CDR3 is CSVPGQGVYEQYF. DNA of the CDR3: TGCAGCGTGCCGGGACAGGGGGTATACGAGCAGTACTTC.

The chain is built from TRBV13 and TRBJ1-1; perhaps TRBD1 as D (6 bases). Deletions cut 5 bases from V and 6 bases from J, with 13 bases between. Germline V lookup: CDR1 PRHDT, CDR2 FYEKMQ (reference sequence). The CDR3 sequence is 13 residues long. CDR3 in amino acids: CASSPPGHPEAFF. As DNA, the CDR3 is TGTGCCAGCAGCCCACCGGGACACCCTGAAGCTTTCTTT.

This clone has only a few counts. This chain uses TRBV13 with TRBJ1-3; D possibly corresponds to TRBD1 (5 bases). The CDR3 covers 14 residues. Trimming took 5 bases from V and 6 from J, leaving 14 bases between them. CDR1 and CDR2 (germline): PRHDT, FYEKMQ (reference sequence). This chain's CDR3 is CASSNRGGLNTIYF. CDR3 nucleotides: TGTGCCAGCAGCAACCGGGGCGGACTAAACACCATATATTTT.

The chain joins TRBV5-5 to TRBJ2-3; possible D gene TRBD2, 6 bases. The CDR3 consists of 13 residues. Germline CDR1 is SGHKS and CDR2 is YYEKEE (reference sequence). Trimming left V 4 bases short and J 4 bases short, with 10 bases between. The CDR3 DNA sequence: TGTGCCAGCAGCAGACCGGGGGCAGATACGCAGTATTTT. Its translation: CASSRPGADTQYF.

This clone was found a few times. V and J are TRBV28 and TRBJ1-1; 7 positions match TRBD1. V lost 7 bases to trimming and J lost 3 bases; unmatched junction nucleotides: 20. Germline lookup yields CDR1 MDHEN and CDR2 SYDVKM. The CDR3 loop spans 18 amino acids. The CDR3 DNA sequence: TGTGCCAGCACTTCTCTGGGGGGGGGACAGATATCCGACACTGAAGCTTTCTTT. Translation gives CASTSLGGGQISDTEAFF. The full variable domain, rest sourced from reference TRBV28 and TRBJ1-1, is DVKVTQSSRYLVKRTGEKVFLECVQDMDHENMFWYRQDPGLGLRLIYFSYDVKMKEKGDIPEGYSVSREKKERFSLILESASTNQTSMYLCASTSLGGGQISDTEAFFGQGTRLTVV.

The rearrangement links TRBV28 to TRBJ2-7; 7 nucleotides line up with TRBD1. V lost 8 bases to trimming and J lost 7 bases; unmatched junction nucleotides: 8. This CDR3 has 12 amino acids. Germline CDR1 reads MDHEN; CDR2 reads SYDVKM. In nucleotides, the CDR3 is TGTGCCAGCGGGGGACAGCTGGGAGAGCAGTACTTC. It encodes CASGGQLGEQYF.

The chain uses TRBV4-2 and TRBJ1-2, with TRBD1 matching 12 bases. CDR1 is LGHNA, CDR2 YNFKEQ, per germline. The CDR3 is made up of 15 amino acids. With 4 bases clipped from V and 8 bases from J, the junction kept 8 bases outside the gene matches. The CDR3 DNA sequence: TGTGCCAGCAGCCTGACCCGGGACAGGGGGCAAGGCTACACCTTC. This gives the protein CASSLTRDRGQGYTF.

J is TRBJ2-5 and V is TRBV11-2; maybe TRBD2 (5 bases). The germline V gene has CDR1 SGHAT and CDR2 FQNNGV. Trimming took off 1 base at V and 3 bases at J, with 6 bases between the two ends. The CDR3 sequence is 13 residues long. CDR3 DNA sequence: TGTGCCAGCAGCTTAGGAGGGAAAGAGACCCAGTACTTC. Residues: CASSLGGKETQYF.

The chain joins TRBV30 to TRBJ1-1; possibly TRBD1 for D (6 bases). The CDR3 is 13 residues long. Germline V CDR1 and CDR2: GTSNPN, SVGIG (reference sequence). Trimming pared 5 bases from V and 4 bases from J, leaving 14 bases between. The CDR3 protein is CAWGAQGSTEAFF. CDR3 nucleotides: TGTGCCTGGGGGGCCCAGGGGTCCACTGAAGCTTTCTTT.

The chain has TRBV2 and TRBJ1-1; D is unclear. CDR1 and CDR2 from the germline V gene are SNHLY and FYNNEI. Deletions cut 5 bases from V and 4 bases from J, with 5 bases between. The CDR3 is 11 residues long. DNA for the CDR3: TGTGCCAGCAGTATTTCCACTGAAGCTTTCTTT. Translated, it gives CASSISTEAFF.

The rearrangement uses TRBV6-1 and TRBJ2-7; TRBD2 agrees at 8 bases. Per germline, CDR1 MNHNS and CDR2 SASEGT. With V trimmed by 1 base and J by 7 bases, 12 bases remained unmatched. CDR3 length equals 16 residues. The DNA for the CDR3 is TGTGCCAGCAGTGAAGACCCGACTAGCGCCCTCGAGGAGCAGTACTTC. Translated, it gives CASSEDPTSALEEQYF.

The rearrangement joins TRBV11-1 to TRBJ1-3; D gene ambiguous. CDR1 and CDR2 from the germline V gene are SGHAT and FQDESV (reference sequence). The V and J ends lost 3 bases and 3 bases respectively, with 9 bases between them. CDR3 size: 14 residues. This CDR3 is CASSLAADGNTIYF. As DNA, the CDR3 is TGTGCCAGCAGCTTGGCGGCAGATGGAAACACCATATATTTT.

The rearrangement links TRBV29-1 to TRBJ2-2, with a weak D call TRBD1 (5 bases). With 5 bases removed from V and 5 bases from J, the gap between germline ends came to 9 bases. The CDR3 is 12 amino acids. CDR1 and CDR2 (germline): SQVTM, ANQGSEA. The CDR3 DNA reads TGCAGCGTTCAAGGGGCGACCGGGGAGCTGTTTTTT. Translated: CSVQGATGELFF.

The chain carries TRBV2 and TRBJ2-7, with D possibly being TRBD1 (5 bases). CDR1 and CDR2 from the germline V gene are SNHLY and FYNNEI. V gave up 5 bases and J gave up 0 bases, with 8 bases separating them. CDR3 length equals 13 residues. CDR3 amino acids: CASSRGTSYEQYF. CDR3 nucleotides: TGTGCCAGCAGTAGGGGCACCTCCTACGAGCAGTACTTC. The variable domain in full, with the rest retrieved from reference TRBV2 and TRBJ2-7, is EPEVTQTPSHQVTQMGQEVILRCVPISNHLYFYWYRQILGQKVEFLVSFYNNEISEKSEIFDDQFSVERPDGSNFTLKIRSTKLEDSAMYFCASSRGTSYEQYFGPGTRLTVT.

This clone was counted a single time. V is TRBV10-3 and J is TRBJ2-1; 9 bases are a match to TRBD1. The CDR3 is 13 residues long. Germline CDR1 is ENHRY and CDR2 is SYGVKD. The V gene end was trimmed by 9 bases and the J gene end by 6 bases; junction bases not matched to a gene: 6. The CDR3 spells CAISGQGGNEQFF. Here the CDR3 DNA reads TGTGCCATTTCGGGACAGGGTGGCAATGAGCAGTTCTTC.

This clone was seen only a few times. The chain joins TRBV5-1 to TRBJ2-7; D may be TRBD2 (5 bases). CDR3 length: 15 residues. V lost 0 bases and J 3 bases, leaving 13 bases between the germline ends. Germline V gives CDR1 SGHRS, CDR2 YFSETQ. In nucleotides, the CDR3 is TGCGCCAGCAGCTTGGTTACAGCACGGGACTACGAGCAGTACTTC. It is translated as CASSLVTARDYEQYF.